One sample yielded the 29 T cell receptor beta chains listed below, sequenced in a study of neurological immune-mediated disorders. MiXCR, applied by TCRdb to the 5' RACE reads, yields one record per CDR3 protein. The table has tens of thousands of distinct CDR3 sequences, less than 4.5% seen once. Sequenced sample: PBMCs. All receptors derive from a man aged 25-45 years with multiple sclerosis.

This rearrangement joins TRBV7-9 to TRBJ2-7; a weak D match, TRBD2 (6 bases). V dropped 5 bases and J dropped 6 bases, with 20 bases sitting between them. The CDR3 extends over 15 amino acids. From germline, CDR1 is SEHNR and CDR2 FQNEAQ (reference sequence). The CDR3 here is CASSPSGAGRSEQYF. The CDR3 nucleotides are TGTGCCAGCAGCCCCAGTGGGGCAGGGAGGAGCGAGCAGTACTTC.

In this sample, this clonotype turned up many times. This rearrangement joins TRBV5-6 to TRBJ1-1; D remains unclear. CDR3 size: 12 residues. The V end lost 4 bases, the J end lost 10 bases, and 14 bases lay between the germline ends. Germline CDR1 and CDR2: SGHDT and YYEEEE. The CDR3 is CASSPPFGGAFF. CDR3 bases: TGTGCCAGCAGCCCGCCGTTCGGTGGAGCTTTCTTT.

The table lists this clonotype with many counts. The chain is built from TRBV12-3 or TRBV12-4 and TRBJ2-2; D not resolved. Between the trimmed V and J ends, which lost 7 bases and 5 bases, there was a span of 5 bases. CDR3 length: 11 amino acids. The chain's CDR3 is CASKGTGELFF. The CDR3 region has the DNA TGTGCCAGCAAAGGGACCGGGGAGCTGTTTTTT.

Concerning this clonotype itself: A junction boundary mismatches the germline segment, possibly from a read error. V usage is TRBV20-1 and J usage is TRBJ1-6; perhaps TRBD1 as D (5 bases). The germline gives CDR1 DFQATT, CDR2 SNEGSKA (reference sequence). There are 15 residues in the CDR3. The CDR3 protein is CSARGEGRYNSPLNF. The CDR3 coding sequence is TGCAGTGCTAGAGGGGAGGGACGTTATAATTCACCCCTCAACTTT.

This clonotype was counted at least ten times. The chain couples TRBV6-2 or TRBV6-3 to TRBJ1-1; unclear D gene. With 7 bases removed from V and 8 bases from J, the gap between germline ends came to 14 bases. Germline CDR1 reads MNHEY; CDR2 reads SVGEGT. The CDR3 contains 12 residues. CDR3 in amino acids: CASTGLVGEAFF. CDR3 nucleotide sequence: TGTGCCAGCACCGGGCTAGTGGGGGAAGCTTTCTTT.

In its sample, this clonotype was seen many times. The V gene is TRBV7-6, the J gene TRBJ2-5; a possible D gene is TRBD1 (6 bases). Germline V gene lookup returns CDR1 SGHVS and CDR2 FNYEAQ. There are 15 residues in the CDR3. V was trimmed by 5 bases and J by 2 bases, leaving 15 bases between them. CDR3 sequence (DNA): TGTGCCAGCAGCCCCGCCTGGACAGCTCAAGAGACCCAGTACTTC. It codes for CASSPAWTAQETQYF.

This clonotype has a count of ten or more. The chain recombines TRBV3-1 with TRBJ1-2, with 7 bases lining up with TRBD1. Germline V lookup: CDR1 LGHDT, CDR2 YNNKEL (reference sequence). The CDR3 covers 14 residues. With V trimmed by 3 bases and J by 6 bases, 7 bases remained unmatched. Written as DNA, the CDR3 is TGTGCCAGCAGCCATACACAGGGGATTAATGGCTACACCTTC. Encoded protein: CASSHTQGINGYTF.

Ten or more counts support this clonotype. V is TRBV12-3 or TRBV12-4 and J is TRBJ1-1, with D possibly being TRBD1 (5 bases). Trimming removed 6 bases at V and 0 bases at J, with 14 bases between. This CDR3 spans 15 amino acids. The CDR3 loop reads CASSTRQGLNTEAFF. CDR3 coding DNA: TGTGCCAGCAGCACTAGGCAGGGTCTGAACACTGAAGCTTTCTTT.

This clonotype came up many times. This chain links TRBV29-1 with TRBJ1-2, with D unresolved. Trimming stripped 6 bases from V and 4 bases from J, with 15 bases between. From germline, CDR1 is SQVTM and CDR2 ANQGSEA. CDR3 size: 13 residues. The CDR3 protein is CSVHGPLGYGYTF. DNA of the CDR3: TGCAGCGTACACGGGCCCCTGGGCTATGGCTACACCTTC.

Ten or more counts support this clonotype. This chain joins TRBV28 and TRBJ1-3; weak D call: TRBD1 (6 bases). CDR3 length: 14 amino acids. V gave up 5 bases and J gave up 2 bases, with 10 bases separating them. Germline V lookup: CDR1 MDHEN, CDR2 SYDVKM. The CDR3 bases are TGTGCCAGCAGTATAACAGGGACTGGAAACACCATATATTTT. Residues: CASSITGTGNTIYF. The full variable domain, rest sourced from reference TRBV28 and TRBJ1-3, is DVKVTQSSRYLVKRTGEKVFLECVQDMDHENMFWYRQDPGLGLRLIYFSYDVKMKEKGDIPEGYSVSREKKERFSLILESASTNQTSMYLCASSITGTGNTIYFGEGSWLTVV.

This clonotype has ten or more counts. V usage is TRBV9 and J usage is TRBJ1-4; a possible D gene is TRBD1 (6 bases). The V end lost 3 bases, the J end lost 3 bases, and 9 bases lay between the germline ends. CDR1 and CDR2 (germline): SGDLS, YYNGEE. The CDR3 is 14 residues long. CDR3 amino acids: CASSAGGSNEKLFF. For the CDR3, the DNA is TGTGCCAGCAGCGCGGGGGGCTCTAATGAAAAACTGTTTTTT.

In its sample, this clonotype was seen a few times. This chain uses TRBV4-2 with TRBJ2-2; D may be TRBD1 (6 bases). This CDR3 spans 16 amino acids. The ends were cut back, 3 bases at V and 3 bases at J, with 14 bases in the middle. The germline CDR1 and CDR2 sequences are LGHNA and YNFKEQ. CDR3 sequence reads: CASSQDDRQHTGELFF. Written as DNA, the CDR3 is TGTGCCAGCAGCCAGGACGACAGGCAGCACACCGGGGAGCTGTTTTTT.

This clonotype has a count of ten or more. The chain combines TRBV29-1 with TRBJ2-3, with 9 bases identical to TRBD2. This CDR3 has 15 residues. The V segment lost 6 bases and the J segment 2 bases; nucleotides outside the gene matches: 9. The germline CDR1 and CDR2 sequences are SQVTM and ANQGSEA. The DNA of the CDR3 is TGCAGCGTCCTTGGGCTAGCGGGAAACACAGATACGCAGTATTTT. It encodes CSVLGLAGNTDTQYF.

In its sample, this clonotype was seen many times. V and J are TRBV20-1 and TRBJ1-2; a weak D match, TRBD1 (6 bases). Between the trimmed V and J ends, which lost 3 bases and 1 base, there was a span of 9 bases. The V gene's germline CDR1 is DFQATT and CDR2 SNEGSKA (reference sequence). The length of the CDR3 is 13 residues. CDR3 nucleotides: TGCAGTGCTAGGACAGGTGTTAACTATGGCTACACCTTC. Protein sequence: CSARTGVNYGYTF.

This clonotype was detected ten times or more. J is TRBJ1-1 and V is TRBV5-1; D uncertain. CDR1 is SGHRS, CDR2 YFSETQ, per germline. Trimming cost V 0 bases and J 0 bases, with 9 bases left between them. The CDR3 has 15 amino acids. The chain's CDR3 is CASSLAPQMNTEAFF. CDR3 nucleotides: TGCGCCAGCAGCTTGGCGCCCCAGATGAACACTGAAGCTTTCTTT.

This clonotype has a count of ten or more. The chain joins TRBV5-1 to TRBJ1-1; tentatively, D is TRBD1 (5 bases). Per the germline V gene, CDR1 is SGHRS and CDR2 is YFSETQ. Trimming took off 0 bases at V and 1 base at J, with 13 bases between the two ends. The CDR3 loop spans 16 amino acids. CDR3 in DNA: TGCGCCAGCAGCTTGGGTCGGGGGATGGCGAACACTGAAGCTTTCTTT. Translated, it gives CASSLGRGMANTEAFF.

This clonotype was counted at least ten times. CDR3 sequence: CASTPLTGDNSPLHF. Written as DNA, the CDR3 is TGTGCCAGCACCCCTCTCACAGGGGATAATTCACCCCTCCACTTT. The J gene is TRBJ1-6, the V gene TRBV28; 7 bases are shared with TRBD1. The CDR3 loop spans 15 amino acids. Germline V gives CDR1 MDHEN, CDR2 SYDVKM. The junction had 8 bases not matched to a gene; V was cut back by 7 bases and J by 5 bases.

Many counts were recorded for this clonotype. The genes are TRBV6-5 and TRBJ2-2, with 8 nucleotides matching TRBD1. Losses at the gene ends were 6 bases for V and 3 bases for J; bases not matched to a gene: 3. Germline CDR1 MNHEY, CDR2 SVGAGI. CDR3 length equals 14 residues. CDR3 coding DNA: TGTGCCAGCAGAAGGGACAGGTACACCGGGGAGCTGTTTTTT. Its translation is CASRRDRYTGELFF.

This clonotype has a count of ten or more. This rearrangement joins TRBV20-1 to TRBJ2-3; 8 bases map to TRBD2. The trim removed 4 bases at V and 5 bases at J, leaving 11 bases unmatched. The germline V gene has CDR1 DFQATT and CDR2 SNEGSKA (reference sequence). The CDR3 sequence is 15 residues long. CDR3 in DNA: TGCAGTGCTAAATCAGGGCGGGGGGTAGTAGATACGCAGTATTTT. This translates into CSAKSGRGVVDTQYF.

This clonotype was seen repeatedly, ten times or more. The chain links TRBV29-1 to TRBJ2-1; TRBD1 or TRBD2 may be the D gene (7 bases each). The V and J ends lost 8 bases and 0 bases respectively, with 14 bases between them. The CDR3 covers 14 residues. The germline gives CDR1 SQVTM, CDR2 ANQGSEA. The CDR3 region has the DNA TGCAGCTTCGGGGGGACAGTCTCCTACAATGAGCAGTTCTTC. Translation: CSFGGTVSYNEQFF.

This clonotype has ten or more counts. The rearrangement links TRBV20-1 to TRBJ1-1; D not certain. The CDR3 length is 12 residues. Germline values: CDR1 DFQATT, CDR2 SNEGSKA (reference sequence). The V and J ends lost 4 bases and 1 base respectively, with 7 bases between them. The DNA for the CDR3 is TGCAGTGCTACCTACCAGAACACTGAAGCTTTCTTT. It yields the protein CSATYQNTEAFF.

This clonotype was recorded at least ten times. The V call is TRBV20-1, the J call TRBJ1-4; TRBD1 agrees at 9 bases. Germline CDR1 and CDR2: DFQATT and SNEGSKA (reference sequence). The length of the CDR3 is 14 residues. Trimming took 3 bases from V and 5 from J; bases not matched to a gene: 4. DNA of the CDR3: TGCAGTGCTAGTGCCGGGACAGGGAATGAAAAACTGTTTTTT. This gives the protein CSASAGTGNEKLFF.

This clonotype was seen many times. The CDR3 coding sequence is TGCAGTGCTAGAGGAGGGGTCGGCAATCAGCCCCAGCATTTT. This gives the protein CSARGGVGNQPQHF. The chain links TRBV20-1 to TRBJ1-5; TRBD1 is a possible D gene (5 bases). Germline CDR1 is DFQATT and CDR2 is SNEGSKA (reference sequence). Trimming shortened V by 1 base and J by 2 bases, and 9 bases separated the two germline ends. The CDR3 totals 14 residues.

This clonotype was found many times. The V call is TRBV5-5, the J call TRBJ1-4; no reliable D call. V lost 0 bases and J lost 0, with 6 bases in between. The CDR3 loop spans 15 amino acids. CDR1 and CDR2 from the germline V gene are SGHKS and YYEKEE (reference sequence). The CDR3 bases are TGTGCCAGCAGCTTGGGGTTCGCAACTAATGAAAAACTGTTTTTT. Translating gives CASSLGFATNEKLFF.

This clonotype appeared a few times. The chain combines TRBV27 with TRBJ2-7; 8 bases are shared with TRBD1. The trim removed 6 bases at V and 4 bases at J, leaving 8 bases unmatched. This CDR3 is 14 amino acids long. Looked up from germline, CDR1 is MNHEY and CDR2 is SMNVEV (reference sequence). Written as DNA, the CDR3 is TGTGCCAGCAGAGCGGACAGGGAGTTATACGAGCAGTACTTC. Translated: CASRADRELYEQYF.

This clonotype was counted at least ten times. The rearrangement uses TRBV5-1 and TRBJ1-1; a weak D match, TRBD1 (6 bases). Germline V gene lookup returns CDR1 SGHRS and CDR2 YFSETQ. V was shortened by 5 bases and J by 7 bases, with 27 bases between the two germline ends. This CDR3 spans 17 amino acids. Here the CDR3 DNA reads TGCGCCAGCAGTCCCGATTCCAGGGGCGCAGGTGGCCTTGAAGCTTTCTTT. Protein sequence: CASSPDSRGAGGLEAFF.

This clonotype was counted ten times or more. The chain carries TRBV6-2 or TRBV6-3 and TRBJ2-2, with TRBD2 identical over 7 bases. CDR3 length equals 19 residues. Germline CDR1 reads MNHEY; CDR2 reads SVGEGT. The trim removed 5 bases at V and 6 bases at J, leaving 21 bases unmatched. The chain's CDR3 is CASSLDLWTRRTSAGELFF. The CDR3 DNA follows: TGTGCCAGCAGTCTAGACCTTTGGACTAGACGAACAAGCGCCGGGGAGCTGTTTTTT.

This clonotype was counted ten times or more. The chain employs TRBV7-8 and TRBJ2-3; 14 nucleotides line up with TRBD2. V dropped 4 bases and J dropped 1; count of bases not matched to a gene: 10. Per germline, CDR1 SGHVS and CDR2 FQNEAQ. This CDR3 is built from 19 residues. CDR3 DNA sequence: TGTGCCAGCAGCTGGGGACTAGCGGGGGATCCTCCACGCACAGATACGCAGTATTTT. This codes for CASSWGLAGDPPRTDTQYF. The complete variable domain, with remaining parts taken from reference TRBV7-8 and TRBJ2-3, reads GAGVSQSPRYKVAKRGQDVALRCDPISGHVSLFWYQQALGQGPEFLTYFQNEAQLDKSGLPSDRFFAERPEGSVSTLKIQRTQQEDSAVYLCASSWGLAGDPPRTDTQYFGPGTRLTVL.

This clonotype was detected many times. CDR3 coding DNA: TGTGCCAGCAGCCCGACCTGGGAGGAGCAGTATTTT. This codes for CASSPTWEEQYF. The V gene is TRBV7-9, the J gene TRBJ2-3; weak D call: TRBD2 (6 bases). Trimming pared 5 bases from V and 11 bases from J, leaving 14 bases between. CDR1 SEHNR and CDR2 FQNEAQ come from the germline V gene (reference sequence). The CDR3 length is 12 residues.